A single sample gave rise to the 24 T cell receptor beta chains below, sequenced in a study of shared clonotypes between healthy human individuals. Only in-frame clones appear in the TCRdb table, and some are missing; sequencing was by immunoSEQ multiplex PCR. The sample includes 800,000 to 1,200,000 clones, around 78% of them seen just once. The specimen was memory CD4+ T cells from PBMCs. Subset meaning: CD45RA-negative fraction. These receptors all come from a man between 18 and 29 years old in good health. Some clones in this sample may be carry-over from other donors' samples.

CDR3 protein: CASSRRGGRTPDTQYF. The CDR3 bases are TGTGCCAGCAGCAGACGAGGGGGAAGGACTCCAGATACGCAGTATTTT. V usage is TRBV7-2 and J usage is TRBJ2-3, with D possibly being TRBD1 (6 bases). Per the germline V gene, CDR1 is SGHTA and CDR2 is FQGNSA. This CDR3 spans 16 amino acids. V lost 5 bases, J lost 4 bases, and 19 bases lay in between.

The chain links TRBV6-5 to TRBJ1-2; 7 bases match TRBD1. The germline V gene encodes CDR1 MNHEY and CDR2 SVGAGI. This CDR3 has 15 amino acids. With 2 bases clipped from V and 8 bases from J, the junction kept 11 bases outside the gene matches. CDR3 in amino acids: CASSYISEGAQGYTF. The DNA of the CDR3 is TGTGCCAGCAGTTACATCTCAGAGGGGGCGCAGGGCTACACCTTC.

This chain joins TRBV4-3 and TRBJ1-1; D gene unclear. The CDR3 has 13 residues. CDR1 is LGHNA and CDR2 is YSLEER in the germline V gene. V was cut by 1 base and J by 0 bases, with 3 bases left in between. The CDR3 region is CASSQVVNTEAFF. The CDR3 DNA reads TGCGCCAGCAGCCAAGTGGTGAACACTGAAGCTTTCTTT.

V gene TRBV5-4 combines with J gene TRBJ1-2; tentative D call: TRBD1 (5 bases). This CDR3 region has 15 residues. V lost 0 bases and J lost 3, with 12 bases in between. The V gene's germline CDR1 is SGHNT and CDR2 YYREEE (reference sequence). The CDR3 is CASSLVVRGDYGYTF. CDR3 nucleotides: TGTGCCAGCAGCTTGGTGGTCCGGGGGGACTATGGCTACACCTTC.

The rearrangement uses TRBV29-1 and TRBJ2-1, with D perhaps TRBD1 (7 bases). Looked up from germline, CDR1 is SQVTM and CDR2 is ANQGSEA. The V end was cut by 4 bases, the J end by 8 bases, with 12 bases between. This CDR3 contains 12 residues. The CDR3 reads CSVVGGGDEQFF. In nucleotides, the CDR3 is TGCAGCGTTGTCGGAGGGGGCGATGAGCAGTTCTTC.

The chain recombines TRBV2 with TRBJ1-3, with 8 bases fitting TRBD1. There are 14 residues in the CDR3. V shed 6 bases, J shed 3 bases, and the junction held 4 bases outside the gene matches. The germline V gene has CDR1 SNHLY and CDR2 FYNNEI. Here the CDR3 reads CASRSRGLGNTIYF. The CDR3 DNA follows: TGTGCCAGCAGGTCCAGGGGGCTTGGAAACACCATATATTTT.

The chain carries TRBV5-1 and TRBJ1-2; 7 nucleotides align to TRBD1. V was clipped by 4 bases and J by 2 bases; unmatched bases: 5. The CDR3 sequence is 14 residues long. Germline assignment: CDR1 SGHRS and CDR2 YFSETQ. The CDR3 sequence: CASSIGQENYGYTF. The CDR3 DNA is TGCGCCAGCAGCATAGGACAGGAAAACTATGGCTACACCTTC.

Regarding this clone: The sample has other DNA sequences that encode this CDR3 too. This chain connects TRBV30 to TRBJ1-3, with D tentatively TRBD1 (6 bases). The germline V and J ends were trimmed by 2 bases and 0 bases, with 8 bases remaining between them. The V gene's germline CDR1 is GTSNPN and CDR2 SVGIG (reference sequence). The CDR3 has 14 residues. The chain's CDR3 is CAWSTGSSGNTIYF. In DNA form, the CDR3 reads TGTGCCTGGAGTACAGGGAGCTCTGGAAACACCATATATTTT.

The CDR3 DNA is TGTGCCAGCAGTAAACTAGCGGGCTTGGGTGAGCAGTTCTTC. Amino acids: CASSKLAGLGEQFF. The chain recombines TRBV28 with TRBJ2-1, with 9 bases lining up with TRBD2. This CDR3 contains 14 residues. The J segment lost 9 bases and the V segment lost 5 bases, leaving 8 bases of the junction unmatched. The germline V gene has CDR1 MDHEN and CDR2 SYDVKM. Full variable domain (rest looked up from reference TRBV28 and TRBJ2-1): DVKVTQSSRYLVKRTGEKVFLECVQDMDHENMFWYRQDPGLGLRLIYFSYDVKMKEKGDIPEGYSVSREKKERFSLILESASTNQTSMYLCASSKLAGLGEQFFGPGTRLTVL.

The gene calls are TRBV28 and TRBJ2-3, with 8 bases aligning to TRBD1. Looked up from germline, CDR1 is MDHEN and CDR2 is SYDVKM. CDR3 length equals 16 residues. Trimming cost V 2 bases and J 0 bases; bases outside gene matches: 4. The CDR3 sequence: CASSLAGQASTDTQYF. In DNA form, the CDR3 reads TGTGCCAGCAGTTTAGCGGGACAGGCGAGCACAGATACGCAGTATTTT.

The chain joins TRBV7-2 to TRBJ2-5; D is possibly TRBD1 or TRBD2 (6 bases each). Trimming removed 11 bases at V and 4 bases at J, with 14 bases between. This CDR3 region has 12 residues. Germline loops: CDR1 SGHTA, CDR2 FQGNSA. The CDR3 nucleotides are TGTGCCGGGCAAGGAGGGGGAGAGACCCAGTACTTC. Translated, it gives CAGQGGGETQYF.

V gene TRBV4-1 combines with J gene TRBJ2-1; 12 nucleotides line up with TRBD2. The CDR3 sequence is 16 residues long. Germline V lookup: CDR1 MGHRA, CDR2 YSYEKL. After removal of 4 bases from V and 7 bases from J, the junction contained 8 bases not matched to a gene. The CDR3 nucleotides are TGCGCCAGCAGCCGATGGACTAGCGGGACGGGTAATGAGCAGTTCTTC. Protein: CASSRWTSGTGNEQFF.

The chain recombines TRBV7-9 with TRBJ2-5; D remains unclear. Germline assignment: CDR1 SEHNR and CDR2 FQNEAQ (reference sequence). The CDR3 has 18 residues. Trimming stripped 3 bases from V and 5 bases from J, with 25 bases between. CDR3 protein: CASSLQPWPLNPRETQYF. The CDR3, as DNA: TGTGCCAGCAGCTTGCAACCATGGCCACTGAACCCTCGGGAGACCCAGTACTTC.

This clone was recorded a few times. The chain couples TRBV28 to TRBJ1-5; no firm D call. Germline assignment: CDR1 MDHEN and CDR2 SYDVKM. The CDR3 extends over 12 amino acids. V was cut by 5 bases and J by 5 bases, with 7 bases left in between. DNA of the CDR3: TGTGCCAGCAGTCCCTCACATCAGCCCCAGCATTTT. Its translation is CASSPSHQPQHF.

V and J are TRBV7-2 and TRBJ2-7; D uncertain. V was pared by 6 bases and J by 3 bases, with 12 bases between. Germline CDR1 reads SGHTA; CDR2 reads FQGNSA. This CDR3 comprises 13 residues. This CDR3 is CASSSGRNYEQYF. The CDR3 DNA reads TGTGCCAGCAGTTCCGGACGGAACTACGAGCAGTACTTC.

CDR3 DNA sequence: TGTGCCAGCAGTCCTCGGACAGGCTCCAGCGAGCAGTACTTC. It codes for CASSPRTGSSEQYF. This chain connects TRBV2 to TRBJ2-7, with TRBD1 matching over 7 bases. The CDR3 consists of 14 residues. Trimming at V came to 5 bases and at J to 6 bases, leaving 10 bases not matched to a gene. Germline V lookup: CDR1 SNHLY, CDR2 FYNNEI. Variable domain in full (rest from reference TRBV2 and TRBJ2-7): EPEVTQTPSHQVTQMGQEVILRCVPISNHLYFYWYRQILGQKVEFLVSFYNNEISEKSEIFDDQFSVERPDGSNFTLKIRSTKLEDSAMYFCASSPRTGSSEQYFGPGTRLTVT.

V and J are TRBV5-1 and TRBJ2-1; either TRBD1 or TRBD2 may supply D (5 bases each). Trimming shortened V by 4 bases and J by 0 bases, and 8 bases separated the two germline ends. The CDR3 has 14 amino acids. Looked up from germline, CDR1 is SGHRS and CDR2 is YFSETQ. The CDR3 DNA reads TGCGCCAGCAGCGGGACGGTCTCCTACAATGAGCAGTTCTTC. It yields the protein CASSGTVSYNEQFF.

As DNA, the CDR3 is TGTGCCAGCAGGCCCATTTTTGTTCAAGGCGGCTACACCTTC. Translation gives CASRPIFVQGGYTF. V and J are TRBV28 and TRBJ1-2; D not certain. This CDR3 spans 14 amino acids. Trimming took 6 bases from V and 8 from J, leaving 19 bases between them. Germline CDR1 reads MDHEN; CDR2 reads SYDVKM.

The chain employs TRBV5-4 and TRBJ1-1; D perhaps matches TRBD1 (5 bases). Germline assignment: CDR1 SGHNT and CDR2 YYREEE (reference sequence). The CDR3 extends over 15 amino acids. Trimming removed 5 bases from V and 4 bases from J, with 18 bases in between. CDR3 protein: CASSQARAMGTEAFF. As DNA, the CDR3 is TGTGCCAGCAGTCAGGCCAGGGCCATGGGCACTGAAGCTTTCTTT.

Turning to this clone: Other nucleotide sequences in the sample specify the same CDR3. The CDR3 region has the DNA TGTGCCAGCCGGAACTACGAGCAGTACTTC. Translated: CASRNYEQYF. The rearrangement uses TRBV2 and TRBJ2-7; D is undetermined. Germline V gene sequence: CDR1 SNHLY, CDR2 FYNNEI. The CDR3 extends over 10 amino acids. Trimming took off 8 bases at V and 3 bases at J, with 5 bases between the two ends.

The V and J genes are TRBV11-2 and TRBJ2-1; maybe TRBD1 (6 bases). V lost 7 bases to trimming and J lost 2 bases, with 18 bases between them. CDR3 length: 16 amino acids. CDR1 SGHAT and CDR2 FQNNGV come from the germline V gene. The CDR3 loop is CASKPGARTTYNEQFF. The DNA for the CDR3 is TGTGCCAGCAAGCCAGGGGCGCGAACGACCTACAATGAGCAGTTCTTC.

The rearrangement uses TRBV4-3 and TRBJ1-2; D ambiguous. The V end was cut by 1 base, the J end by 8 bases, with 14 bases between. Germline V CDR1 and CDR2: LGHNA, YSLEER. The CDR3 sequence is 14 residues long. The chain's CDR3 is CASSQGFGDPGYTF. In nucleotides, the CDR3 is TGCGCCAGCAGCCAAGGGTTTGGGGATCCCGGCTACACCTTC.

The V call is TRBV27, the J call TRBJ2-7, with a possible D match to TRBD1 (6 bases). The CDR3 spans 15 residues. Germline CDR1 is MNHEY and CDR2 is SMNVEV (reference sequence). The V end lost 5 bases, the J end lost 7 bases, and 21 bases lay between the germline ends. The CDR3 spells CASSTLNRVAKEQYF. CDR3 DNA: TGTGCCAGCAGTACCCTGAACAGGGTGGCGAAAGAGCAGTACTTC.

The V gene is TRBV11-2, the J gene TRBJ2-7; D gene unclear. The CDR3 runs to 13 residues. Germline loops: CDR1 SGHAT, CDR2 FQNNGV. Trimming removed 6 bases from V and 6 bases from J, with 15 bases in between. The CDR3 sequence: CASRENTLSEQYF. CDR3 DNA: TGTGCCAGCAGAGAGAATACCCTGTCCGAGCAGTACTTC.